This T cell receptor beta chain was profiled in a study of cytomegalovirus exposure and HLA in healthy donors. General study results and limits: Sequencing depth roughly uniform across donors was assumed in presence/absence analyses.

The PCR used 60 Vbeta and 13 Jbeta primers. Measured with immunoSEQ multiplex PCR; TCRdb has only the in-frame clones, and not every one. In the table there are 100,000 to 150,000 clones, about three quarters of which are singletons. Remarks on this clone: Its antigen remains unidentified.

Deletions cut 6 bases from V and 3 bases from J, with 12 bases between. Germline V CDR1 and CDR2: SGHTA, FQGNSA. The CDR3 covers 14 residues. The clonotype originates from a middle-aged woman in good health and CMV-seronegative. The source material was PBMCs. The chain links TRBV7-2 to TRBJ1-5; perhaps TRBD1 as D (6 bases). The chain's CDR3 is CASSNTGYNQPQHF. CDR3 DNA sequence: TGTGCCAGCAGTAATACAGGGTACAATCAGCCCCAGCATTTT. The entire variable domain, with the rest obtained from reference TRBV7-2 and TRBJ1-5, is as follows: GAGVSQSPSNKVTEKGKDVELRCDPISGHTALYWYRQSLGQGLEFLIYFQGNSAPDKSGLPSDRFSAERTGGSVSTLTIQRTQQEDSAVYLCASSNTGYNQPQHFGDGTRLSIL.